One T cell receptor beta chain is described in this entry. Antigen: not known. The V gene's germline CDR1 is MDHEN and CDR2 SYDVKM. This CDR3 region has 15 residues. With 2 bases clipped from V and 5 bases from J, the junction kept 4 bases outside the gene matches. This PCR relied on a set of 60 Vbeta primers and 13 Jbeta primers. Authors' methods: About 12 million of about 80 million unique TCR beta chains were shared, per a later count. The protocol was immunoSEQ multiplex PCR, while the TCRdb copy is restricted to in-frame clones and leaves out a portion. V and J calls and clone size are given by that table; D and trimming were obtained from the DNA. Recorded here are about 140,000 clones; the top ten clones represent 0.8% to 1%. The data were taken from a study of cytomegalovirus exposure and HLA in healthy donors. Findings of the study overall: In vitro data verified a few CMV-associated chains as specific for CMV antigens. The productive fraction for most TCR beta V segments was about 87% or about 30% in an earlier analysis.

The TCR sequence derives from a male donor in good health and CMV-seronegative. The V gene is TRBV28, the J gene TRBJ1-1; 11 bases line up with TRBD1. Sample: PBMCs. CDR3 DNA: TGTGCCAGCAGTTTAATGGGACAGGGGGGAACTGAAGCTTTCTTT. Its translation: CASSLMGQGGTEAFF.